This T cell receptor beta chain was retrieved from a study of Ad26.COV2.S vaccination and SARS-CoV-2 variants. Study details: Enrollment placed the donor in the COV1001 Ad26.COV2.S trial arm. The study gave Ad26.COV2.S intramuscularly, once or twice 56 days apart.

Findings of the study overall: Analytic work on TCR breadth and depth might have understated the full extent of total T cell responses.

As for this clone: Its antigen is not known.

CDR1 and CDR2 (germline): SGHDT, YYEEEE. The CDR3 runs to 14 residues. Germline trimming cut 4 bases from V and 7 bases from J; bases unmatched to any gene: 7. Indicated treatment: 19 received Ad26.COV2.S at low or high dose, single or two shots; 5 received placebo; per-sample allocation not given. Collection of samples fell on day 63 after the first vaccine or placebo injection. The table came from immunoSEQ multiplex PCR; TCRdb's copy has only in-frame clones and leaves some out. Here the sample spans roughly 350,000 clones, about 89% being singletons. The sequence derives from a person aged 18-60 years who received the Ad26.COV2.S COVID-19 vaccine or a placebo. The material sequenced was peripheral blood, taken in a trial of Ad26.COV2.S vaccine versus placebo. The gene calls are TRBV5-6 and TRBJ1-2; 10 nucleotides line up with TRBD1. The CDR3 DNA sequence: TGTGCCAGCAGCATCGGACAGGGGGTTTCTGGCTACACCTTC. Its translation: CASSIGQGVSGYTF.